This note documents a single TCR beta chain sequence. This CDR3 contains 17 residues. With V trimmed by 0 bases and J by 9 bases, 16 bases remained unmatched. Germline V gene data show CDR1 as MNHNS and CDR2 as SASEGT. These data belong to a study of blood T cell repertoires in COVID-19. Measured with immunoSEQ multiplex PCR; TCRdb has only the in-frame clones, and not every one. The data contain some 150,000 clones, over 75% of them singletons. Sequenced material: peripheral blood. This receptor was taken from a man aged 50 to 60 with acute or convalescent COVID-19. The chain employs TRBV6-1 and TRBJ2-7; 8 bases fit TRBD2. The CDR3 coding sequence is TGTGCCAGCAGTGAAGCGGGGGAGGGTAGCGGGACTCTTCGGCAGTACTTC. Protein product: CASSEAGEGSGTLRQYF.